These 12 T cell receptor beta chains came from one sample sequenced in a study of OX40 agonist ivuxolimab in advanced cancers. Sequencing was performed with immunoSEQ multiplex PCR; in TCRdb, only in-frame clones are kept and a portion is missing. The table shows about 40,000 clones, with around 89% occurring only once. The sample consisted of CD4+ or CD8+ T cells sorted from blood, taken in a trial of the OX40 agonist ivuxolimab. These TCRs come from an adult with an advanced solid tumor such as melanoma, head and neck, liver or kidney cancer.

The rearrangement joins TRBV29-1 to TRBJ1-1; D is perhaps TRBD1 (5 bases). Per the germline V gene, CDR1 is SQVTM and CDR2 is ANQGSEA. The CDR3 has 14 residues. Trimming took 6 bases from V and 8 from J, leaving 22 bases between them. CDR3 sequence reads: CSVQGATGANEAFF. The DNA of the CDR3 is TGCAGCGTCCAAGGGGCTACGGGAGCCAACGAAGCTTTCTTT.

V and J are TRBV19 and TRBJ1-4, with a possible D match to TRBD1 (5 bases). Germline V gene sequence: CDR1 LNHDA, CDR2 SQIVND (reference sequence). V was cut by 10 bases and J by 3 bases, with 21 bases left in between. The CDR3 runs to 16 residues. In nucleotides, the CDR3 is TGTGCCACCACGGCGGGGCATATCTCCCCTAATGAAAAACTGTTTTTT. It translates to CATTAGHISPNEKLFF.

Written as DNA, the CDR3 is TGTGCCAGCAGCTCCCCCGGGACAGGGGAGACCCAGTACTTC. Translated: CASSSPGTGETQYF. The chain recombines TRBV7-2 with TRBJ2-5; 9 nucleotides line up with TRBD1. The CDR3 totals 14 residues. Germline loops: CDR1 SGHTA, CDR2 FQGNSA. V shed 4 bases, J shed 5 bases, and the junction held 5 bases outside the gene matches.

The CDR3 reads CASSNRPSYEQYF. The CDR3 bases are TGTGCCAGCAGCAACCGCCCCAGCTACGAGCAGTACTTC. The chain joins TRBV7-2 to TRBJ2-7; D is undetermined. This CDR3 has 13 amino acids. V shed 5 bases and J shed 3 bases, with 11 bases lying between them. In germline, CDR1 is SGHTA, CDR2 FQGNSA.

V is TRBV19 and J is TRBJ1-1; D is unclear. V was pared by 5 bases and J by 2 bases, with 12 bases between. Germline V gene data show CDR1 as LNHDA and CDR2 as SQIVND (reference sequence). There are 14 residues in the CDR3. The CDR3 reads CASSARGSNTEAFF. The CDR3 bases are TGTGCCAGTAGTGCCCGGGGATCCAACACTGAAGCTTTCTTT. Based on the CDR3 plus reference TRBV19 and TRBJ1-1, the full variable domain is DGGITQSPKYLFRKEGQNVTLSCEQNLNHDAMYWYRQDPGQGLRLIYYSQIVNDFQKGDIAEGYSVSREKKESFPLTVTSAQKNPTAFYLCASSARGSNTEAFFGQGTRLTVV.

The chain links TRBV6-5 to TRBJ1-1; the D gene is possibly TRBD1 (6 bases). The germline gives CDR1 MNHEY, CDR2 SVGAGI. The CDR3 runs to 13 residues. V lost 5 bases and J lost 6, with 13 bases in between. The CDR3 DNA reads TGTGCCAGCAGTAAACAGGGTATCGCTGAAGCTTTCTTT. It codes for CASSKQGIAEAFF.

Here the CDR3 DNA reads TGTGCCAGCATTGGATGGGTGGAAGCTTTCTTT. It yields the protein CASIGWVEAFF. The V call is TRBV6-5, the J call TRBJ1-1; D remains ambiguous. Looked up from germline, CDR1 is MNHEY and CDR2 is SVGAGI. The germline V and J ends were trimmed by 7 bases and 8 bases, with 11 bases remaining between them. The CDR3 consists of 11 residues.

V and J are TRBV6-5 and TRBJ1-1, with no clear D. The germline CDR1 and CDR2 sequences are MNHEY and SVGAGI. The CDR3 loop spans 14 amino acids. V shed 0 bases and J shed 4 bases, with 9 bases lying between them. This CDR3 is CASSYSIAGTEAFF. In DNA form, the CDR3 reads TGTGCCAGCAGTTACTCTATAGCGGGCACTGAAGCTTTCTTT.

J is TRBJ1-1 and V is TRBV18; D remains unclear. This CDR3 comprises 14 residues. From germline, CDR1 is KGHSH and CDR2 LQKENI. Trimming removed 1 base from V and 1 base from J, with 7 bases in between. CDR3 protein: CASSPQGGNTEAFF. DNA for the CDR3: TGTGCCAGCTCACCACAAGGCGGGAACACTGAAGCTTTCTTT. The variable domain in full, with the rest retrieved from reference TRBV18 and TRBJ1-1, is NAGVMQNPRHLVRRRGQEARLRCSPMKGHSHVYWYRQLPEEGLKFMVYLQKENIIDESGMPKERFSAEFPKEGPSILRIQQVVRGDSAAYFCASSPQGGNTEAFFGQGTRLTVV.

For the CDR3, the DNA is TGTGCCAGCAGGGAGACAGGGGGCGAGGAAAAACTGTTTTTT. This translates into CASRETGGEEKLFF. The chain carries TRBV2 and TRBJ1-4, with 10 bases identical to TRBD1. The V segment lost 6 bases and the J segment 8 bases; nucleotides outside the gene matches: 6. Germline CDR1 reads SNHLY; CDR2 reads FYNNEI. The CDR3 loop spans 14 amino acids. The entire variable domain, with the rest obtained from reference TRBV2 and TRBJ1-4, is as follows: EPEVTQTPSHQVTQMGQEVILRCVPISNHLYFYWYRQILGQKVEFLVSFYNNEISEKSEIFDDQFSVERPDGSNFTLKIRSTKLEDSAMYFCASRETGGEEKLFFGSGTQLSVL.

This clone has only one observation. The chain joins TRBV7-2 to TRBJ1-5; perhaps TRBD1 as D (6 bases). V gave up 1 base and J gave up 3 bases, with 13 bases separating them. This CDR3 region has 16 residues. Germline V CDR1 and CDR2: SGHTA, FQGNSA. CDR3: CASSLGSGAPNQPQHF. Here the CDR3 DNA reads TGTGCCAGCAGCTTAGGTTCGGGGGCCCCCAATCAGCCCCAGCATTTT.

The V gene is TRBV4-2, the J gene TRBJ2-1; D is ambiguous. Trimming shortened V by 0 bases and J by 16 bases, and 22 bases separated the two germline ends. Germline lookup yields CDR1 LGHNA and CDR2 YNFKEQ. The CDR3 sequence is 15 residues long. CDR3 nucleotides: TGTGCCAGCAGCCAAGACCATGGCAGCCCGAGGATTCGTTTCTTC. Its protein is CASSQDHGSPRIRFF.